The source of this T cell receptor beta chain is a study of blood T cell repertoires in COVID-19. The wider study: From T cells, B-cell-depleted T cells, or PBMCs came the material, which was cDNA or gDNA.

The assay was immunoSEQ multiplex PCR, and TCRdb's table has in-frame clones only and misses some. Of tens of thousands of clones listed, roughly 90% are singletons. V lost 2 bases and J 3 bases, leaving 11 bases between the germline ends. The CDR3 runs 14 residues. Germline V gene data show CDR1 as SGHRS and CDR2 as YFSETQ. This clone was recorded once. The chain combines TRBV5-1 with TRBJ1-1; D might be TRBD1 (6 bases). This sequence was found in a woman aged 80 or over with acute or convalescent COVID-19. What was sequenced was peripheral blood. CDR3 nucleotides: TGCGCCAGCAGCTTAGGGTCAGGGGACACTGAAGCTTTCTTT. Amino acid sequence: CASSLGSGDTEAFF.